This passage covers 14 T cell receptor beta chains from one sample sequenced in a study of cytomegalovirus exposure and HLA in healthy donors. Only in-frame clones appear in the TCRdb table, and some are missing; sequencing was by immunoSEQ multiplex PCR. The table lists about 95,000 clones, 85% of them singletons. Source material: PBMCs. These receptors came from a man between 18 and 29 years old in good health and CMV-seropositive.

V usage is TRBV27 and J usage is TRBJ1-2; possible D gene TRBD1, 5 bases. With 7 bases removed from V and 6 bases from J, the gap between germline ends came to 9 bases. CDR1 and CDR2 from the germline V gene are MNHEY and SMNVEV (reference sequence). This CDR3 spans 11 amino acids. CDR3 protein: CASKKGNGYTF. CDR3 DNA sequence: TGTGCCAGCAAAAAGGGGAATGGCTACACCTTC.

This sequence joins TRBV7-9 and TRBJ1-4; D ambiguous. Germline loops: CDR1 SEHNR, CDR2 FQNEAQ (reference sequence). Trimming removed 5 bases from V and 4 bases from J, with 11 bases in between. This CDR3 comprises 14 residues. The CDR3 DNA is TGTGCCAGCAGCCCGTGGACTGTTAATGAAAAACTGTTTTTT. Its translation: CASSPWTVNEKLFF.

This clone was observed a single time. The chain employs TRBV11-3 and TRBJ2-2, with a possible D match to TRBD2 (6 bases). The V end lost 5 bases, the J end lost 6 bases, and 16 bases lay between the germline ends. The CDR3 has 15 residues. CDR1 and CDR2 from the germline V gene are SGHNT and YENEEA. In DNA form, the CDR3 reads TGTGCCAGCAGCCGAAGACTAGAGGCCCCCGGGGAGCTGTTTTTT. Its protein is CASSRRLEAPGELFF.

CDR3 sequence: CASSFMWERNEQFF. The CDR3 nucleotides read TGTGCCAGCAGCTTTATGTGGGAGAGGAATGAGCAGTTCTTC. The chain recombines TRBV11-2 with TRBJ2-1; D might be TRBD2 (5 bases). The germline V gene encodes CDR1 SGHAT and CDR2 FQNNGV. V lost 3 bases and J lost 7, with 13 bases in between. The CDR3 runs 14 residues.

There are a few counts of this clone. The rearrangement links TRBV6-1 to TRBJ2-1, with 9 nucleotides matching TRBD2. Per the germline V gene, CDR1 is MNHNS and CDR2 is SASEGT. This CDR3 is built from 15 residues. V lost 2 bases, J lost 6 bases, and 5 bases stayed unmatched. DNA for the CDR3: TGTGCCAGCAGTGAAAGTAGCGGGAGAAGCAATGAGCAGTTCTTC. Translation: CASSESSGRSNEQFF.

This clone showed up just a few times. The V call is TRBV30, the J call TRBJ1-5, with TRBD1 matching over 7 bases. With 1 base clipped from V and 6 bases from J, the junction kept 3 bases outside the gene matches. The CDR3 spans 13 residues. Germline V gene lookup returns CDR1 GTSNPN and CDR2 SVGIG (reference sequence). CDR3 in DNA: TGTGCCTGGAGTGGACAGGGTGGTCAGCCCCAGCATTTT. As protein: CAWSGQGGQPQHF.

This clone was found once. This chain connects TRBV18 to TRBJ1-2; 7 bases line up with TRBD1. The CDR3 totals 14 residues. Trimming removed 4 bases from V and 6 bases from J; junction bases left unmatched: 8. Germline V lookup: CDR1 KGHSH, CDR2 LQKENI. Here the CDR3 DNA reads TGTGCCAGCTCACTCGACAGGGACTTTCATGGCTACACCTTC. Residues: CASSLDRDFHGYTF.

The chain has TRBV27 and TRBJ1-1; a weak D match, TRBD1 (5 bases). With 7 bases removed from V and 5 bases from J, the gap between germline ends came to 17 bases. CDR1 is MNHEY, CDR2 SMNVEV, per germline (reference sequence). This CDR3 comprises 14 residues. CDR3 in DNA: TGTGCCAGCATCTCCTTCCAGGGAGGGACTGAAGCTTTCTTT. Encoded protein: CASISFQGGTEAFF.

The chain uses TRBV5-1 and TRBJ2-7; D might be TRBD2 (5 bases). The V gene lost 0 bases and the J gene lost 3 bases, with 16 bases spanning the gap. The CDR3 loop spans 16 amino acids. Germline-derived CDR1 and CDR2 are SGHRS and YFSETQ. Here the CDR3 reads CASSLGASSTIYEQYF. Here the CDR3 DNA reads TGCGCCAGCAGCTTGGGGGCTAGCTCGACGATCTACGAGCAGTACTTC.

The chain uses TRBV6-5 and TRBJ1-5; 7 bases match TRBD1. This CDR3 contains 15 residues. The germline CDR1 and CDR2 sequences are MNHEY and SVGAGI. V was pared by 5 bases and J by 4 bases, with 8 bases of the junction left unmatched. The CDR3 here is CASSPQGLSNQPQHF. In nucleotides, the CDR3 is TGTGCCAGCAGTCCACAGGGGCTGTCAAATCAGCCCCAGCATTTT.

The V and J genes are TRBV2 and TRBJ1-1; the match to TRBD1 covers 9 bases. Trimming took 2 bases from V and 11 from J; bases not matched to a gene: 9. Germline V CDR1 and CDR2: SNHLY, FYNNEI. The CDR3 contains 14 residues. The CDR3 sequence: CASSERRGQGIAFF. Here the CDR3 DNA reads TGTGCCAGCAGTGAAAGGAGGGGACAGGGAATTGCTTTCTTT. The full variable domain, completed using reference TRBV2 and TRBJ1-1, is EPEVTQTPSHQVTQMGQEVILRCVPISNHLYFYWYRQILGQKVEFLVSFYNNEISEKSEIFDDQFSVERPDGSNFTLKIRSTKLEDSAMYFCASSERRGQGIAFFGQGTRLTVV.

The CDR3 protein is CASSLQTPETQYF. The CDR3 coding sequence is TGTGCCAGCAGCCTACAGACCCCAGAGACCCAGTACTTC. This chain joins TRBV7-9 and TRBJ2-5, with D hard to call. The ends were cut back, 5 bases at V and 4 bases at J, with 11 bases in the middle. The CDR3 has 13 residues. The germline gives CDR1 SEHNR, CDR2 FQNEAQ (reference sequence). Full variable domain (remainder filled in from reference TRBV7-9 and TRBJ2-5): DTGVSQNPRHKITKRGQNVTFRCDPISEHNRLYWYRQTLGQGPEFLTYFQNEAQLEKSRLLSDRFSAERPKGSFSTLEIQRTEQGDSAMYLCASSLQTPETQYFGPGTRLLVL.

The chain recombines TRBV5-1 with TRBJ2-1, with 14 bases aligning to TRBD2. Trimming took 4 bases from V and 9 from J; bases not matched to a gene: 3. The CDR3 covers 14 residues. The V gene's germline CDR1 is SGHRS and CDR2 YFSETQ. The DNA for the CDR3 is TGCGCCAGCAGCAGCGGGACTAGCGGGGGTGAGCAGTTCTTC. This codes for CASSSGTSGGEQFF.

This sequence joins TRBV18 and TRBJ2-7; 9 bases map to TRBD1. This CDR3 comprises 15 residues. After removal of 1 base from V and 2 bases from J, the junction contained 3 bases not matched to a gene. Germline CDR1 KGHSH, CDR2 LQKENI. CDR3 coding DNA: TGTGCCAGCTCACCACGACAGGGGGACCCCTACGAGCAGTACGTC. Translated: CASSPRQGDPYEQYV.